This is a list of T cell receptor beta chains from one sample in a study of shared clonotypes between healthy human individuals. The repertoire was sequenced with immunoSEQ multiplex PCR; TCRdb's copy has only in-frame clones and lacks some. Here the sample spans a few million clones, over 85% being singletons. The sequencing input was naive CD4+ T cells from PBMCs. The source of these receptors is a man younger than 35 in good health. Some clones in this sample may be carry-over from other donors' samples. CDR3s include the opening cysteine and the closing phenylalanine or tryptophan. The D gene is left open where the match is weak. Rows give clone size only sometimes, using once, few, many, or a class for an expanded clone.

.	TRBV20-1	TRBJ2-2	.	TGCAGTGCCTTCACCGGGGAGCTGTTTTTT	CSAFTGELFF
.	TRBV21-1	TRBJ1-1	.	TGTGCCAGCAGCAAAAAGCCGACCTGTCCAGGGGTAAACACTGAAGCTTTCTTT	CASSKKPTCPGVNTEAFF
.	TRBV5-6	TRBJ1-1	.	TGTGCCAGCAGCTTGGACGACAGGAGCTCTGAAGCTTTCTTT	CASSLDDRSSEAFF
.	TRBV27	TRBJ1-1	once	TGTGCCAGCAGTAAATGGGCGGCAGGAACGAACACTGAAGCTTTCTTT	CASSKWAAGTNTEAFF
TRBD2	TRBV28	TRBJ2-7	.	TGTGCCAGCAGTTTAGTTTCGGGGGGTATGCAGTACTTC	CASSLVSGGMQYF
TRBD1	TRBV7-9	TRBJ2-7	once	TGTGCCAGCAGCTCGGGACAGCGATCCTACGAGCAGTACTTC	CASSSGQRSYEQYF
.	TRBV15	TRBJ1-2	.	TGTGCCACCAGCACAGAAGCCAGGATCCATGGCTACACCTTC	CATSTEARIHGYTF
TRBD2	TRBV4-1	TRBJ2-5	.	TGCGCCAGCAGCCAGGCCAAAGGGACTAGCGGGCCTATCCACGAGACCCAGTACTTC	CASSQAKGTSGPIHETQYF
TRBD1	TRBV30	TRBJ2-7	.	TGTGCCTGGAAGGGGACAGGGTCCTACGAGCAGTACTTC	CAWKGTGSYEQYF
.	TRBV28	TRBJ1-1	.	TGTGCCAGCACCACGGGACGGGGGGCTTTCTTT	CASTTGRGAFF
TRBD2	TRBV4-3	TRBJ2-3	.	TGCGCCAGCAGCCAAGGAACGAGACTAGCTGCTAGCACAGATACGCAGTATTTT	CASSQGTRLAASTDTQYF
.	TRBV5-1	TRBJ1-4	.	TGCGCCAGCAGCTTGATCTCCCCTAATGAAAAACTGTTTTTT	CASSLISPNEKLFF
.	TRBV19	TRBJ2-3	.	TGTGCCAGAACGACGGGGGATACGCAGTATTTT	CARTTGDTQYF
.	TRBV6-5	TRBJ2-7	.	TGTGCCAGCAGTTTCGGGTACGGCTCCTACGAGCAGTACTTC	CASSFGYGSYEQYF
TRBD1	TRBV20-1	TRBJ2-7	.	TGCAGTGCCGGTTCAGGGACAGGGGTTTTC	CSAGSGTGVF
TRBD2	TRBV19	TRBJ2-1	.	TGTGCCAGTAGTCTGGGACTAGCGGGAGGGTATGAGCAGTTCTTC	CASSLGLAGGYEQFF
TRBD1	TRBV19	TRBJ2-7	.	TGTGCCAGTAGTACCTGGGACAGGGGCTACGAGCAGTACTTC	CASSTWDRGYEQYF
.	TRBV4-1	TRBJ1-2	.	TGCGCCAGCAGCCAAGATCGAGGCCGTGGAGGTAACTATGGCTACACCTTC	CASSQDRGRGGNYGYTF
TRBD1	TRBV10-1	TRBJ1-3	.	TGCGCCAGCAGTGAGCCAGGGGGCCTATTGAACACCATATATTTT	CASSEPGGLLNTIYF
.	TRBV7-3	TRBJ2-1	once	TGTGCCAGCAGCCGCTTCGCGCGAGGAAATGAGCAGTTCTTC	CASSRFARGNEQFF
.	TRBV7-3	TRBJ2-3	.	TGTGCCAGCAGCTTCCTCCCCCAGAGTAACACAGATACGCAGTATTTT	CASSFLPQSNTDTQYF
TRBD2	TRBV28	TRBJ2-3	.	TGTGCCATCCGAGCGGGACCAGATACGCAGTATTTT	CAIRAGPDTQYF
.	TRBV7-3	TRBJ2-1	once	TGTGCCAGCAGCGTAGACAGCAACTCCTACAATGAGCAGTTCTTC	CASSVDSNSYNEQFF
.	TRBV5-5	TRBJ1-5	.	TGTGCCAGCAGCTTGGTGGGGGCGTACAATCAGCCCCAGCATTTT	CASSLVGAYNQPQHF
TRBD2	TRBV28	TRBJ2-3	.	TGTGCCAGCAGTTTATCTCTAGCGGGAGGGCCGGCAGATACGCAGTATTTT	CASSLSLAGGPADTQYF
TRBD2	TRBV11-2	TRBJ2-3	.	TGTGCCAGCAGCTCCCGTAAGACTAGCGGGAGGGAAGATACGCAGTATTTT	CASSSRKTSGREDTQYF
.	TRBV5-1	TRBJ2-3	.	TGCGCCAGCAGCTTGGAACAGATTAGCACAGATACGCAGTATTTT	CASSLEQISTDTQYF
.	TRBV4-1	TRBJ1-2	.	TGCGCCAGCAGCCCTAAGGGACCATTTAACTATGGCTACACCTTC	CASSPKGPFNYGYTF
TRBD1	TRBV4-3	TRBJ1-1	.	TGCGCCAGCAGCCAAGACAGGACAGGGCCGAACACTGAAGCTTTCTTT	CASSQDRTGPNTEAFF
.	TRBV6-5	TRBJ1-3	.	TGTGCCAGCAGTTTGGGCCTCTCTGGAAACACCATATATTTT	CASSLGLSGNTIYF
.	TRBV4-3	TRBJ1-4	once	TGCGCCAGCAGCCCCTACCGGGACAATTATGCAACTAATGAAAAACTGTTTTTT	CASSPYRDNYATNEKLFF
TRBD2	TRBV5-1	TRBJ2-5	once	TGCGCCAGCACCCCACAGACGGGAGGAGGAGAGACCCAGTACTTC	CASTPQTGGGETQYF
.	TRBV11-2	TRBJ2-1	once	TGTGCCAGCAGCTTAGTTAGCGTAGGCAATGAGCAGTTCTTC	CASSLVSVGNEQFF
TRBD1	TRBV5-1	TRBJ1-1	.	TGCGCCAGCAGCCTAAACCCAGGACAGGGCAACACTGAAGCTTTCTTT	CASSLNPGQGNTEAFF
TRBD2	TRBV2	TRBJ2-2	.	TGTGCCAGCAGTGTGGGCCCTAGCGGGAGGCGGAACACCGGGGAGCTGTTTTTT	CASSVGPSGRRNTGELFF
.	TRBV9	TRBJ2-2	.	TGTGCCAGCAGCGTAGAAAGGACTAACACCGGGGAGCTGTTTTTT	CASSVERTNTGELFF
TRBD2	TRBV27	TRBJ2-5	.	TGTGCCAGCAGTTTCCGCGGGACTAGCGGCACCAAGACCCAGTACTTC	CASSFRGTSGTKTQYF
.	TRBV28	TRBJ2-7	once	TGTGCCAGCAGGGGATGGGCGCGCGAGCAGTACTTC	CASRGWAREQYF
TRBD1	TRBV27	TRBJ2-7	.	TGTGCCAGCAGAAATGCCGGGACAGGGGGGAGCGAGCAGTACTTC	CASRNAGTGGSEQYF
.	TRBV6-5	TRBJ1-3	.	TGTGCCAGCAGTTACTCCTGGGGATCTGGAAACACCATATATTTT	CASSYSWGSGNTIYF
TRBD1	TRBV18	TRBJ2-2	.	TGTGCCAGCTCACCACCGGGACAGGGTTTAACCGGGGAGCTGTTTTTT	CASSPPGQGLTGELFF
TRBD2	TRBV10-1	TRBJ2-1	.	TGCGCCAGCAGTGAGAGCGGGAGATCCAATGAGCAGTTCTTC	CASSESGRSNEQFF